The rows below give T cell receptor beta chains drawn from one sample of a study of cytomegalovirus exposure and HLA in healthy donors. Sequenced by immunoSEQ multiplex PCR; TCRdb stores in-frame clones only, minus some. The sample lists 200,000 to 250,000 clones, almost 85% occurring once. The sample was PBMCs. These receptors were collected from a woman between 40 and 50 years old in good health and CMV-seronegative. The CDR3 runs from the conserved cysteine through the conserved F or W. A D gene is named only where the DNA matches it firmly. Clone sizes are given selectively: once, few, many, or a class where the clone is expanded.

size: .; J: TRBJ1-2; V: TRBV7-9; D: TRBD1; DNA: TGTGCCAGCAGCTCCCTGGGGACAGGGAGCTACACCTTC; CDR3: CASSSLGTGSYTF
size: .; J: TRBJ1-5; V: TRBV29-1; D: .; DNA: TGCAGCGTTGGCCGGGACGGGGGAACCCAGCATTTT; CDR3: CSVGRDGGTQHF
size: few; J: TRBJ1-5; V: TRBV6-6; D: TRBD1; DNA: TGTGCCAGCAGTCAACAGGGGGCGAGGTCCCAGCATTTT; CDR3: CASSQQGARSQHF
size: .; J: TRBJ2-5; V: TRBV7-2; D: .; DNA: TGTGCCAGCAGCGCACAGGGACGGGAGACCCAGTACTTC; CDR3: CASSAQGRETQYF
size: .; J: TRBJ2-7; V: TRBV9; D: TRBD1; DNA: TGTGCCAGCAGCTCAAACCCCAGGGGGTACGAGCAGTACTTC; CDR3: CASSSNPRGYEQYF
size: .; J: TRBJ2-7; V: TRBV11-3; D: .; DNA: TGTGCCAGCAGCTTGGGGGGGCCTAGCTACGAGCAGTACTTC; CDR3: CASSLGGPSYEQYF
size: .; J: TRBJ1-6; V: TRBV4-1; D: .; DNA: TGCGCCAGCAGCCAATTCGTCTCCCAGGGAAATTCACCCCTCCACTTT; CDR3: CASSQFVSQGNSPLHF
size: .; J: TRBJ2-2; V: TRBV5-6; D: .; DNA: TGTGCCAGCAGCTTGCCGGGACTGAACACCGGGGAGCTGTTTTTT; CDR3: CASSLPGLNTGELFF
size: .; J: TRBJ1-1; V: TRBV18; D: TRBD1; DNA: TGTGCCAGCTCACCACTATTACAGGGGGCGACGGACACTGAAGCTTTCTTT; CDR3: CASSPLLQGATDTEAFF
size: .; J: TRBJ2-7; V: TRBV9; D: .; DNA: TGTGCCAGCAGCGTAGCTACAGGCTCCTACGAGCAGTACTTC; CDR3: CASSVATGSYEQYF
size: .; J: TRBJ2-7; V: TRBV19; D: .; DNA: TGTGCCAGTAGTCCCCGTCCTCGGGGTTACGAGCAGTACTTC; CDR3: CASSPRPRGYEQYF
size: few; J: TRBJ2-5; V: TRBV7-2; D: .; DNA: TGTGCCAGCAGCTTGGAGGCCTTGGGCCAGTACTTC; CDR3: CASSLEALGQYF
size: .; J: TRBJ2-5; V: TRBV5-1; D: .; DNA: TGCGCCAGCAGCTTGGTGGGGGGAGAGACCCAGTACTTC; CDR3: CASSLVGGETQYF
size: .; J: TRBJ1-2; V: TRBV5-1; D: .; DNA: TGCGCCAGCAGCTTGGCAACCCGGGGGACTAACTATGGCTACACCTTC; CDR3: CASSLATRGTNYGYTF
size: .; J: TRBJ1-1; V: TRBV19; D: TRBD1; DNA: TGTGCCAGTAGTATACCCCACGGACAGGGCCCTGAAGCTTTCTTT; CDR3: CASSIPHGQGPEAFF
size: .; J: TRBJ1-2; V: TRBV23-1; D: TRBD1; DNA: TGCGCCAGCAACATCACAGGGGACGATGGCTACACCTTC; CDR3: CASNITGDDGYTF